Each of the 5 T cell receptor beta chains below was sequenced from the same sample in a study of early T cells in non-severe SARS-CoV-2 infection. TCRdb reanalysed the 5' RACE reads using MiXCR and keeps one entry per CDR3 protein. The sample records roughly 51,000 distinct CDR3 sequences, roughly 8.2% being singletons. The source material was whole blood, sampled at baseline. Receptors originate from an adult who was a healthcare worker with PCR-confirmed SARS-CoV-2 infection or an uninfected control (not recorded which).

There are many counts of this clonotype. In nucleotides, the CDR3 is TGTGCCAGCAGCCCCTCTGGCTTGGCCCTCTCCTACAATGAGCAGTTCTTC. Translating it yields CASSPSGLALSYNEQFF. This chain links TRBV7-9 with TRBJ2-1, with no clear D. The CDR3 is made up of 17 amino acids. The V gene's germline CDR1 is SEHNR and CDR2 FQNEAQ (reference sequence). V was trimmed by 5 bases and J by 0 bases, leaving 17 bases between them.

The CDR3 region has the DNA TGTGCCAGCAGCTTAGAGGCAGGGCAGAACACTGAAGCTTTCTTT. Residues: CASSLEAGQNTEAFF. The V gene is TRBV7-2, the J gene TRBJ1-1; D may be TRBD1 (5 bases). The CDR3 runs 15 residues. Germline V gene sequence: CDR1 SGHTA, CDR2 FQGNSA. The ends were cut back, 1 base at V and 1 base at J, with 10 bases in the middle.

This clonotype appeared many times. V usage is TRBV27 and J usage is TRBJ2-5; no clear D gene. The V gene lost 3 bases and the J gene lost 4 bases, with 6 bases spanning the gap. This CDR3 has 12 amino acids. Germline V CDR1 and CDR2: MNHEY, SMNVEV (reference sequence). CDR3 in amino acids: CASSFIGETQYF. The CDR3 region has the DNA TGTGCCAGCAGTTTCATAGGAGAGACCCAGTACTTC.

This clonotype came up many times. This rearrangement joins TRBV7-6 to TRBJ1-5; D remains ambiguous. The germline CDR1 and CDR2 sequences are SGHVS and FNYEAQ. The CDR3 length is 14 residues. The germline V and J ends were trimmed by 1 base and 6 bases, with 10 bases remaining between them. Here the CDR3 DNA reads TGTGCCAGCAGCTTAGTTGGGGATGGTCAGCCCCAGCATTTT. Protein: CASSLVGDGQPQHF.

This clonotype was counted only a few times. V usage is TRBV7-9 and J usage is TRBJ2-2; 8 nucleotides agree with TRBD1. This CDR3 is built from 15 residues. Per germline, CDR1 SEHNR and CDR2 FQNEAQ (reference sequence). Trimming at V came to 6 bases and at J to 5 bases, leaving 8 bases not matched to a gene. CDR3 bases: TGTGCCAGCAGACCTCAGGGGGCTCAGACCGGGGAGCTGTTTTTT. Its protein product is CASRPQGAQTGELFF.